This T cell receptor beta chain was captured in a study of blood T cell repertoires in COVID-19. Data came from immunoSEQ multiplex PCR; TCRdb stores just in-frame clones and leaves some out. There are around 280,000 clones in the sample; about 90% occur only once, and over 8.5% lies in the top ten. A single count supports this clone. CDR1 is KGHSH, CDR2 LQKENI, per germline. The CDR3 runs 15 residues. J lost 4 bases, V lost 6 bases, and 6 bases had no gene match. Sequences were obtained from peripheral blood. V is TRBV18 and J is TRBJ2-2; TRBD1 matches at 9 bases. The TCR was taken from a woman aged 25 to 45 with COVID-19, enrolled during active disease. CDR3 sequence: CASSSDRGGTGELFF. The CDR3 DNA sequence: TGTGCCAGCTCCTCGGACAGGGGAGGCACCGGGGAGCTGTTTTTT.